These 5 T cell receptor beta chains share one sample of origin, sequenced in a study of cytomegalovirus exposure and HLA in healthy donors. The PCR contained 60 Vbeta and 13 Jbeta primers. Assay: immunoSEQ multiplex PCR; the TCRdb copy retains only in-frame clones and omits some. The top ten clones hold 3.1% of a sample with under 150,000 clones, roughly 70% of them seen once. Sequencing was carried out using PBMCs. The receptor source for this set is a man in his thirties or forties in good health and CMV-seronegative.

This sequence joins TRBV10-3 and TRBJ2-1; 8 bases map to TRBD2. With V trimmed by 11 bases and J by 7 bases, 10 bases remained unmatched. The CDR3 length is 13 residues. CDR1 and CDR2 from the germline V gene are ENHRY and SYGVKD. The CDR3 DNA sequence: TGTGCCGCGCACGGGGGGGGACGGAATGAGCAGTTCTTC. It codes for CAAHGGGRNEQFF.

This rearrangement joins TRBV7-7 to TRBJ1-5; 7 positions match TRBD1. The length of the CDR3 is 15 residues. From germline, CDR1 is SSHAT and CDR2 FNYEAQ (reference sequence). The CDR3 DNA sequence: TGTGCTATCGTCCGGGACAGACAAAGCAATCAGCCCCAGCATTTT. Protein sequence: CAIVRDRQSNQPQHF.

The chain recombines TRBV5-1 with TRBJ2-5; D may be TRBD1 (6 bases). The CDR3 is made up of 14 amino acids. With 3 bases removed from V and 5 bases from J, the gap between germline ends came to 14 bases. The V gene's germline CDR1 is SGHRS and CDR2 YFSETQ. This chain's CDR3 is CASSYQGRDETQYF. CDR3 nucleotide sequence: TGCGCCAGCAGCTATCAGGGGCGCGACGAGACCCAGTACTTC.

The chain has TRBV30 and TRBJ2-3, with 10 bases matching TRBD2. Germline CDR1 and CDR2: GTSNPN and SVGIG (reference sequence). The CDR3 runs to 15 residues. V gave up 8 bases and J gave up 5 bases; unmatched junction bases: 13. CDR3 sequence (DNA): TGTGCCCGGGGGAAACTAGCGGGAAGGATAGATACGCAGTATTTT. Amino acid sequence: CARGKLAGRIDTQYF.

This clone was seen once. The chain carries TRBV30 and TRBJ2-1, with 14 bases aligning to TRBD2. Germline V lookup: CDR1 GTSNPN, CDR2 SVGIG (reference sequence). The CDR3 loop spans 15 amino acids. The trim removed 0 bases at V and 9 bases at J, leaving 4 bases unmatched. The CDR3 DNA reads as TGTGCCTGGAGTGTTTGGACTAGCGGGAGGACTGAGCAGTTCTTC. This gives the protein CAWSVWTSGRTEQFF. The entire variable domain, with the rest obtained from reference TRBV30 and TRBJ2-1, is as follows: SQTIHQWPATLVQPVGSPLSLECTVEGTSNPNLYWYRQAAGRGLQLLFYSVGIGQISSEVPQNLSASRPQDRQFILSSKKLLLSDSGFYLCAWSVWTSGRTEQFFGPGTRLTVL.